Below, 31 T cell receptor beta chains from the same sample are listed, as sequenced in a study of blood T cell repertoires in COVID-19. The data were produced by immunoSEQ multiplex PCR, yet TCRdb's version contains in-frame clones alone and is incomplete. Counted here are under 450,000 clones, roughly nine tenths occurring once; the ten biggest clones make up around 0.86%. The sequencing sample was made of PBMCs or T cells enriched from blood (not recorded which). The receptors shown here come from a middle-aged woman who had been exposed to COVID-19.

The chain joins TRBV30 to TRBJ1-1; D may be TRBD1 (6 bases). CDR1 is GTSNPN, CDR2 SVGIG, per germline (reference sequence). This CDR3 has 14 residues. V was shortened by 4 bases and J by 1 base, with 13 bases between the two germline ends. CDR3 region: CAWTMGHPNTEAFF. The CDR3 region has the DNA TGTGCCTGGACCATGGGACACCCGAACACTGAAGCTTTCTTT.

V and J are TRBV27 and TRBJ1-2; 9 nucleotides agree with TRBD1. Per germline, CDR1 MNHEY and CDR2 SMNVEV (reference sequence). The CDR3 is 15 amino acids. After removal of 3 bases from V and 8 bases from J, the junction contained 10 bases not matched to a gene. Here the CDR3 DNA reads TGTGCCAGCAGTTTCGGACAGGGGTCTTTAGCAGGCTACACCTTC. It yields the protein CASSFGQGSLAGYTF.

This chain connects TRBV6-5 to TRBJ1-4; D unresolved. This CDR3 comprises 15 residues. Germline V gene sequence: CDR1 MNHEY, CDR2 SVGAGI. The germline V and J ends were trimmed by 7 bases and 5 bases, with 17 bases remaining between them. The CDR3 DNA reads TGTGCCAGCATTTCCCAGGCCTCTATAAATGAAAAACTGTTTTTT. Its translation is CASISQASINEKLFF.

The genes are TRBV15 and TRBJ2-7; D call uncertain. CDR3 size: 13 residues. The ends were cut back, 0 bases at V and 6 bases at J, with 9 bases in the middle. Germline V gives CDR1 LNHNV, CDR2 YYDKDF (reference sequence). Here the CDR3 DNA reads TGTGCCACCAGCAGAGATGTGCGCGGCGAGCAGTACTTC. Protein product: CATSRDVRGEQYF.

The chain combines TRBV2 with TRBJ1-1; D might be TRBD1 (5 bases). This CDR3 has 13 residues. The germline V and J ends were trimmed by 5 bases and 0 bases, with 7 bases remaining between them. Germline-derived CDR1 and CDR2 are SNHLY and FYNNEI. CDR3 coding DNA: TGTGCCAGCAGTATGACAGTGAACACTGAAGCTTTCTTT. It translates to CASSMTVNTEAFF.

The gene calls are TRBV11-2 and TRBJ1-1; TRBD1 is a possible D gene (5 bases). V lost 3 bases and J lost 1, with 12 bases in between. Germline V CDR1 and CDR2: SGHAT, FQNNGV. This CDR3 is 15 amino acids long. The CDR3 sequence: CASSLRDFSNTEAFF. For the CDR3, the DNA is TGTGCCAGCAGCTTGAGGGACTTTTCGAACACTGAAGCTTTCTTT.

The chain combines TRBV29-1 with TRBJ1-2, with D tentatively TRBD1 (5 bases). Deletions cut 5 bases from V and 5 bases from J, with 15 bases between. Germline V lookup: CDR1 SQVTM, CDR2 ANQGSEA. CDR3 length: 13 amino acids. This CDR3 is CSVPGFQGYGYTF. CDR3 DNA: TGCAGCGTTCCGGGTTTTCAGGGATATGGCTACACCTTC.

The chain employs TRBV6-5 and TRBJ1-1; 7 positions match TRBD1. V shed 6 bases, J shed 4 bases, and the junction held 8 bases outside the gene matches. This CDR3 is built from 14 residues. Germline V gives CDR1 MNHEY, CDR2 SVGAGI. CDR3 sequence reads: CASRRIGGSTEAFF. In DNA, the CDR3 is TGTGCCAGCAGGAGGATAGGGGGCTCCACTGAAGCTTTCTTT.

The chain combines TRBV24-1 with TRBJ1-2; TRBD1 might be the D (5 bases). The CDR3 contains 12 residues. Germline V lookup: CDR1 KGHDR, CDR2 SFDVKD. V lost 9 bases, J lost 3 bases, and 10 bases lay in between. CDR3 bases: TGTGCCACCCGGTGGGGGGACTATGGCTACACCTTC. This translates into CATRWGDYGYTF.

In regard to this clone: Other DNA sequences of this sample code for an identical CDR3. The chain links TRBV18 to TRBJ1-2, with D unclear. The CDR3 is 11 amino acids. V lost 3 bases to trimming and J lost 8 bases, with 7 bases between them. CDR1 is KGHSH, CDR2 LQKENI, per germline. The CDR3 reads CASSPGEGYTF. The CDR3 bases are TGTGCCAGCTCACCTGGGGAGGGCTACACCTTC.

The chain employs TRBV20-1 and TRBJ1-1; TRBD1 aligns across 9 bases. The CDR3 is 11 residues long. Germline loops: CDR1 DFQATT, CDR2 SNEGSKA (reference sequence). Trimming took 5 bases from V and 7 from J; bases not matched to a gene: 2. CDR3 in amino acids: CSAGQGIEAFF. CDR3 coding DNA: TGCAGTGCTGGACAGGGGATTGAAGCTTTCTTT.

The rearrangement joins TRBV7-8 to TRBJ1-6; 8 bases are a match to TRBD1. CDR1 and CDR2 (germline): SGHVS, FQNEAQ. V shed 8 bases and J 5 bases; nucleotides not matched to a gene: 5. CDR3 length: 14 residues. The CDR3 bases are TGTGCCAGCCTCGAGGACAGGGATAATTCACCCCTCCACTTT. It codes for CASLEDRDNSPLHF. Combining the CDR3 with reference TRBV7-8 and TRBJ1-6 gives the whole variable domain GAGVSQSPRYKVAKRGQDVALRCDPISGHVSLFWYQQALGQGPEFLTYFQNEAQLDKSGLPSDRFFAERPEGSVSTLKIQRTQQEDSAVYLCASLEDRDNSPLHFGNGTRLTVT.

V usage is TRBV19 and J usage is TRBJ1-2; 9 nucleotides line up with TRBD1. This CDR3 comprises 13 residues. V was clipped by 6 bases and J by 7 bases; unmatched bases: 6. CDR1 and CDR2 (germline): LNHDA, SQIVND (reference sequence). CDR3 residues: CASRTGGTIGYTF. The CDR3 coding sequence is TGTGCCAGTAGGACAGGGGGGACGATTGGCTACACCTTC.

The chain employs TRBV12-3 or TRBV12-4 and TRBJ1-2; no firm D call. The V end lost 7 bases, the J end lost 8 bases, and 17 bases lay between the germline ends. The CDR3 length is 13 residues. CDR3 sequence: CASTRRGVGGYTF. The CDR3 DNA reads as TGTGCCAGCACCCGACGGGGAGTCGGAGGCTACACCTTC.

This clone was counted only a few times. The chain has TRBV10-3 and TRBJ1-1; D is unclear. CDR3 length equals 15 residues. The germline CDR1 and CDR2 sequences are ENHRY and SYGVKD. Trimming shortened V by 3 bases and J by 0 bases, and 11 bases separated the two germline ends. CDR3 coding DNA: TGTGCCATCAGTGAAACGGCGGCCATGAACACTGAAGCTTTCTTT. Translated, it gives CAISETAAMNTEAFF.

Only one count was recorded for this clone. V gene TRBV2 combines with J gene TRBJ1-2; 7 bases align to TRBD1. Germline V gene data show CDR1 as SNHLY and CDR2 as FYNNEI. The CDR3 has 14 residues. The V gene end was trimmed by 8 bases and the J gene end by 4 bases; junction bases not matched to a gene: 10. CDR3 amino acids: CASHDRVTTYGYTF. CDR3 DNA: TGTGCCAGCCACGACAGGGTGACAACCTATGGCTACACCTTC.

This chain connects TRBV7-9 to TRBJ1-3; D not certain. Germline loops: CDR1 SEHNR, CDR2 FQNEAQ (reference sequence). V was shortened by 1 base and J by 7 bases, with 17 bases between the two germline ends. This CDR3 comprises 16 residues. In DNA form, the CDR3 reads TGTGCCAGCAGCTTAGTACAGCGGGGTCTGTCGAACACCATATATTTT. Translating gives CASSLVQRGLSNTIYF.

This clone was counted once. The chain employs TRBV2 and TRBJ2-5; 8 bases agree with TRBD2. With V trimmed by 6 bases and J by 1 base, 4 bases remained unmatched. The CDR3 length is 14 residues. Germline CDR1 and CDR2: SNHLY and FYNNEI. CDR3: CASRVTSGQETQYF. The CDR3 DNA reads as TGTGCCAGCAGGGTTACTAGCGGCCAAGAGACCCAGTACTTC.

J is TRBJ1-6 and V is TRBV30; D is unresolved. Trimming removed 0 bases at V and 4 bases at J, with 7 bases between. The CDR3 runs 14 residues. Germline CDR1 reads GTSNPN; CDR2 reads SVGIG (reference sequence). The CDR3 DNA sequence: TGTGCCTGGAGTGTACAGCTTTATAATTCACCCCTCCACTTT. Its protein product is CAWSVQLYNSPLHF.

The rearrangement links TRBV2 to TRBJ2-5; 9 nucleotides line up with TRBD1. This CDR3 region has 13 residues. Germline trimming cut 7 bases from V and 4 bases from J; bases unmatched to any gene: 4. Germline V gives CDR1 SNHLY, CDR2 FYNNEI. CDR3 nucleotide sequence: TGTGCCAGCACCCCGGACAGGGGAGAGACCCAGTACTTC. It yields the protein CASTPDRGETQYF.

The V call is TRBV5-1, the J call TRBJ2-1, with D maybe TRBD2 (5 bases). Germline CDR1 SGHRS, CDR2 YFSETQ. V dropped 0 bases and J dropped 1 base, with 11 bases sitting between them. The CDR3 is 16 amino acids. In DNA, the CDR3 is TGCGCCAGCAGCTTGGGAGGGAAACAGTCCTACAATGAGCAGTTCTTC. Residues: CASSLGGKQSYNEQFF.

This chain uses TRBV19 with TRBJ1-4; no reliable D call. V was shortened by 1 base and J by 7 bases, with 16 bases between the two germline ends. The CDR3 spans 16 residues. Germline CDR1 reads LNHDA; CDR2 reads SQIVND (reference sequence). The CDR3 here is CASSIGGPGYGEKLFF. In DNA, the CDR3 is TGTGCCAGTAGTATAGGAGGCCCGGGGTACGGTGAAAAACTGTTTTTT.

The rearrangement links TRBV27 to TRBJ1-2; 8 nucleotides line up with TRBD1. V lost 6 bases to trimming and J lost 4 bases; unmatched junction nucleotides: 7. The CDR3 runs to 14 residues. Germline CDR1 and CDR2: MNHEY and SMNVEV (reference sequence). The CDR3 sequence: CASSSTGEIYGYTF. The CDR3 nucleotides read TGTGCCAGCAGCTCGACAGGGGAAATCTATGGCTACACCTTC.

The J gene is TRBJ2-1, the V gene TRBV5-4; D may be TRBD2 (6 bases). From germline, CDR1 is SGHNT and CDR2 YYREEE (reference sequence). The V and J ends lost 5 bases and 10 bases respectively, with 10 bases between them. The CDR3 is 11 amino acids. The CDR3 spells CASRGLEEQFF. In nucleotides, the CDR3 is TGTGCCAGCAGGGGACTGGAAGAGCAGTTCTTC.

V is TRBV7-2 and J is TRBJ2-3; the D is unclear. The CDR3 runs 14 residues. Germline V gene lookup returns CDR1 SGHTA and CDR2 FQGNSA. V lost 4 bases to trimming and J lost 8 bases, with 16 bases between them. CDR3 nucleotide sequence: TGTGCCAGCAGCTCCCCAAGCTCCGGTTCTACGCAGTATTTT. Its protein product is CASSSPSSGSTQYF.

Turning to this clone: This sample also contains other DNA sequences that code for the same CDR3. CDR3 loop: CASSLRNTGELFF. In DNA form, the CDR3 reads TGTGCCAGCAGTTTACGTAACACCGGGGAGCTGTTTTTT. The chain joins TRBV12-3 or TRBV12-4 to TRBJ2-2; D remains unclear. Trimming shortened V by 2 bases and J by 2 bases, and 3 bases separated the two germline ends. CDR3 length: 13 residues.

The chain uses TRBV6-2 or TRBV6-3 and TRBJ2-1; maybe TRBD2 (6 bases). The V gene lost 2 bases and the J gene lost 1 base, with 12 bases spanning the gap. The CDR3 spans 16 residues. The germline V gene encodes CDR1 MNHEY and CDR2 SVGEGT. CDR3 amino acids: CASSYDSGLSYNEQFF. CDR3 nucleotide sequence: TGTGCCAGCAGTTACGATAGCGGATTATCCTACAATGAGCAGTTCTTC.

CDR3: CATSGGEGLARNEQFF. The CDR3 DNA reads as TGTGCCACCAGCGGGGGGGAGGGACTAGCAAGGAATGAGCAGTTCTTC. This chain links TRBV15 with TRBJ2-1; the match to TRBD2 covers 9 bases. J gave up 7 bases and V 5 bases, and 12 bases lay outside the gene matches. CDR1 LNHNV and CDR2 YYDKDF come from the germline V gene (reference sequence). The CDR3 has 16 residues.

J is TRBJ1-3 and V is TRBV9; a weak D match, TRBD1 (5 bases). Germline V gene sequence: CDR1 SGDLS, CDR2 YYNGEE. The CDR3 is 14 residues long. Deletions cut 3 bases from V and 4 bases from J, with 11 bases between. The CDR3 region is CASSAKGIGNTIYF. For the CDR3, the DNA is TGTGCCAGCAGCGCGAAGGGGATCGGAAACACCATATATTTT. Drawing the rest from reference TRBV9 and TRBJ1-3, the complete variable domain is DSGVTQTPKHLITATGQRVTLRCSPRSGDLSVYWYQQSLDQGLQFLIQYYNGEERAKGNILERFSAQQFPDLHSELNLSSLELGDSALYFCASSAKGIGNTIYFGEGSWLTVV.

V is TRBV30 and J is TRBJ2-7; TRBD1 agrees at 8 bases. V shed 3 bases and J 8 bases; nucleotides not matched to a gene: 12. Germline V lookup: CDR1 GTSNPN, CDR2 SVGIG (reference sequence). The CDR3 contains 14 residues. CDR3 bases: TGTGCCTGGAGCCGAGACAGGGGAACTACGCAGCAGTACTTC. Protein: CAWSRDRGTTQQYF. The full variable domain, in which reference TRBV30 and TRBJ2-7 provide the parts outside the CDR3, is SQTIHQWPATLVQPVGSPLSLECTVEGTSNPNLYWYRQAAGRGLQLLFYSVGIGQISSEVPQNLSASRPQDRQFILSSKKLLLSDSGFYLCAWSRDRGTTQQYFGPGTRLTVT.

V usage is TRBV7-9 and J usage is TRBJ2-3; the match to TRBD2 covers 7 bases. Germline values: CDR1 SEHNR, CDR2 FQNEAQ (reference sequence). This CDR3 is built from 16 residues. J lost 2 bases, V lost 4 bases, and 9 bases had no gene match. Here the CDR3 reads CASSSPYGGSTDTQYF. CDR3 sequence (DNA): TGTGCCAGCAGCTCCCCTTACGGGGGGTCCACAGATACGCAGTATTTT. The whole variable domain, remainder taken from reference TRBV7-9 and TRBJ2-3, is DTGVSQNPRHKITKRGQNVTFRCDPISEHNRLYWYRQTLGQGPEFLTYFQNEAQLEKSRLLSDRFSAERPKGSFSTLEIQRTEQGDSAMYLCASSSPYGGSTDTQYFGPGTRLTVL.